This TCR beta chain was captured in a study of CD8 T cells in Susac syndrome. Trimming removed 3 bases from V and 2 bases from J, with 13 bases in between. The CDR3 has 15 amino acids. The germline V gene encodes CDR1 SGHDT and CDR2 YYEEEE. Random-hexamer reverse transcription was applied to roughly 0.5 to 1 ug RNA. TCRdb called the immunoSEQ multiplex PCR reads again in MiXCR, with one record for every CDR3 protein. The sample has under 200,000 distinct CDR3 sequences, around 93% seen once; the top ten hold around 0.096%. In contrast to the negatively isolated CD8+ and CD4+ T cells, TEMRA cells were FACS-enriched.

This chain connects TRBV5-6 to TRBJ2-3; the D gene is possibly TRBD2 (5 bases). The sequencing sample was made of CD4+ T cells from PBMCs. This TCR came from a human donor in good health. The CDR3 reads CASSWVGENTDTQYF. The CDR3 DNA sequence: TGTGCCAGCAGCTGGGTCGGGGAAAACACAGATACGCAGTATTTT.